This T cell receptor beta chain was profiled in a study of T-cell memory formation after mild COVID-19. The study, taken as a whole, reports: Contracting CD4+ clones were located mainly in CM and EM, and CD8+ clones in EMRA. Contracting clones from day 15 to 85 showed balanced CD4/CD8; later expanders favored CD4+. Some clones that responded were present in memory (sampled pre-infection), which suggests cross-reactive memory joined. SARS-CoV-2 specificity of second-wave clones peaking day 37 was unconfirmed.

This clonotype has just a few counts. Its antigen is not known. Each CDR3 protein is one row after TCRdb ran MiXCR on the 5' RACE reads. The data show some 180,000 distinct CDR3 sequences, approximately 17% seen once. The TCR comes from a young man who had mild COVID-19 (a few samples of this study predate the infection). Cell type and time point are not known. The material sequenced was PBMCs or a T cell subset sorted from them (not recorded which).

The CDR3 loop is CASAELTGELFF. The CDR3 nucleotides read TGTGCCAGCGCGGAGCTCACCGGGGAGCTGTTTTTT. The chain couples TRBV2 to TRBJ2-2, with D uncertain. V was pared by 8 bases and J by 4 bases, with 8 bases between. The CDR3 consists of 12 residues. From germline, CDR1 is SNHLY and CDR2 FYNNEI.